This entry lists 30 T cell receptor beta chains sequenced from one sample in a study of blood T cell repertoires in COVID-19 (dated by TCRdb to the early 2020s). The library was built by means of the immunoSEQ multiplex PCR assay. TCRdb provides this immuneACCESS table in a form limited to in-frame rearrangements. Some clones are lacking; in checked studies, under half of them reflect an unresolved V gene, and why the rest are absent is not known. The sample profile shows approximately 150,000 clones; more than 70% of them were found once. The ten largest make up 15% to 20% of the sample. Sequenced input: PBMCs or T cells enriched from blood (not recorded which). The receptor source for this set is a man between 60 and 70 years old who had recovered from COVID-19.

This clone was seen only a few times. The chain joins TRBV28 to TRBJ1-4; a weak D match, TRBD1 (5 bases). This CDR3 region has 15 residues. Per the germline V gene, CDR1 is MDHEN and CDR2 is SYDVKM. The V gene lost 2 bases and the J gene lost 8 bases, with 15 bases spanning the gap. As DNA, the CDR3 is TGTGCCAGCAGTTTAATAGGGCAGGGTGGGGAAAAACTGTTTTTT. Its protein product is CASSLIGQGGEKLFF.

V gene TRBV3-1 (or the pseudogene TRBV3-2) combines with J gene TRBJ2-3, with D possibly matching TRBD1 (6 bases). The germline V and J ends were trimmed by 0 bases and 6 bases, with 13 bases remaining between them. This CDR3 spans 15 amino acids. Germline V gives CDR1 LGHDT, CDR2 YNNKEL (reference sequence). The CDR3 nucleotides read TGTGCCAGCAGCCAAGATATACAGGGTTGGGATACGCAGTATTTT. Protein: CASSQDIQGWDTQYF.

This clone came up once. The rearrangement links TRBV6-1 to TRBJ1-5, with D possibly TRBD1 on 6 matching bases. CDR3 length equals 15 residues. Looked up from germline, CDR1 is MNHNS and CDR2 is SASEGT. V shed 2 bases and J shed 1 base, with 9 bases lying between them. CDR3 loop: CASSELQGSNQPQHF. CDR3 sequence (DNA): TGTGCCAGCAGTGAACTACAGGGCAGCAATCAGCCCCAGCATTTT.

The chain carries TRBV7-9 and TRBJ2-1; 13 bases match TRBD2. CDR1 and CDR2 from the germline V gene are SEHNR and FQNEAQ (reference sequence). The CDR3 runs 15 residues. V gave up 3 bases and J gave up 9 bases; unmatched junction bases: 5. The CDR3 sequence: CASSLRTSGSSEQFF. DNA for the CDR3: TGTGCCAGCAGCTTGAGGACTAGCGGGAGTAGTGAGCAGTTCTTC.

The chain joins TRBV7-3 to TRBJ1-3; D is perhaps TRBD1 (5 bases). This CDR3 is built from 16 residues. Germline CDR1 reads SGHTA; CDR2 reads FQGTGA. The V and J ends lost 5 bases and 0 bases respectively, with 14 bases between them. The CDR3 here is CASSTGLMSSGNTIYF. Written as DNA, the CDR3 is TGTGCCAGCAGCACGGGACTCATGAGCTCTGGAAACACCATATATTTT.

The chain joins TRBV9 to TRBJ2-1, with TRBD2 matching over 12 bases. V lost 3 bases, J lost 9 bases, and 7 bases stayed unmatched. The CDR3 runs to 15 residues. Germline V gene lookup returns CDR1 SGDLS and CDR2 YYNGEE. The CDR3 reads CASSERLAGGLEQFF. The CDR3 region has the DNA TGTGCCAGCAGCGAGAGGCTAGCGGGGGGGCTTGAGCAGTTCTTC.

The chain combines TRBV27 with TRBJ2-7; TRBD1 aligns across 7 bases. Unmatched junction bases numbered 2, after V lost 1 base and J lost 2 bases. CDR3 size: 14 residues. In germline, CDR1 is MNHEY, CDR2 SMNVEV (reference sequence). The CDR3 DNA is TGTGCCAGCAGTTTATGGCAGGGGGCCTACGAGCAGTACTTC. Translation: CASSLWQGAYEQYF.

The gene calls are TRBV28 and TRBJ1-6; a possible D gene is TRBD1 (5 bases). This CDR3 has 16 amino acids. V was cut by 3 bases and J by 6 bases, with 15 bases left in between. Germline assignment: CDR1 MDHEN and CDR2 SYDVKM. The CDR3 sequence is CASSLGGADLNSPLHF. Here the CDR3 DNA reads TGTGCCAGCAGTTTGGGCGGGGCGGACCTTAATTCACCCCTCCACTTT.

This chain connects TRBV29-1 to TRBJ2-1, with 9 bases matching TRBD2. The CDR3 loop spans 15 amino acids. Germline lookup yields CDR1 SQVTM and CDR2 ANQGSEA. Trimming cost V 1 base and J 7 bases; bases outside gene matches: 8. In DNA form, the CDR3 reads TGCAGCGTTGAAGGCCCCGCGGGGGGGGGTAATGAGCAGTTCTTC. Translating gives CSVEGPAGGGNEQFF.

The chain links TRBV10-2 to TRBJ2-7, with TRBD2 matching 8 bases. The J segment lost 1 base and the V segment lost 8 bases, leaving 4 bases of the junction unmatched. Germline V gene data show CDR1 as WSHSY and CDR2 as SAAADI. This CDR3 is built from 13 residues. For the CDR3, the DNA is TGCGCCAGCGAAGCGGGAGAGTCCTACGAGCAGTACTTC. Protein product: CASEAGESYEQYF.

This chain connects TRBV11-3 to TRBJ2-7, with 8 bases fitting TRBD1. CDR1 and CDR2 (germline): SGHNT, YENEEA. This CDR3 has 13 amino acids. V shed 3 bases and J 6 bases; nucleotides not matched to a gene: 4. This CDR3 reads CASSFADRGEQYF. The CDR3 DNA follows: TGTGCCAGCAGCTTCGCAGACAGGGGCGAGCAGTACTTC.

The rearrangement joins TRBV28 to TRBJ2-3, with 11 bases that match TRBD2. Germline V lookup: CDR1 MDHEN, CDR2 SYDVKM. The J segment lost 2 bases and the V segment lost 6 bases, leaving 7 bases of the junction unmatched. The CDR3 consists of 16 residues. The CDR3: CASSPTTSGVTDTQYF. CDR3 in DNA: TGTGCCAGCAGCCCTACGACTAGCGGGGTCACAGATACGCAGTATTTT.

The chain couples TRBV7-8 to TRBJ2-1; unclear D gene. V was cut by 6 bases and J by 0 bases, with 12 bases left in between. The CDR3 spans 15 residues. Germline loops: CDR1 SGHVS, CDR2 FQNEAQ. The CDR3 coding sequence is TGTGCCAGCAGTTATCAGACGGGCTCCTACAATGAGCAGTTCTTC. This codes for CASSYQTGSYNEQFF.

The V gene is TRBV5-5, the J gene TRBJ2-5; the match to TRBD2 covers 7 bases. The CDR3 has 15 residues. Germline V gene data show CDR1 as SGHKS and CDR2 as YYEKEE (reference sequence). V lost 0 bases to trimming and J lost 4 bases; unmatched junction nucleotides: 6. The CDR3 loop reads CASSLEGREGETQYF. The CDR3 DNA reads TGTGCCAGCAGCTTGGAGGGTAGGGAGGGAGAGACCCAGTACTTC.

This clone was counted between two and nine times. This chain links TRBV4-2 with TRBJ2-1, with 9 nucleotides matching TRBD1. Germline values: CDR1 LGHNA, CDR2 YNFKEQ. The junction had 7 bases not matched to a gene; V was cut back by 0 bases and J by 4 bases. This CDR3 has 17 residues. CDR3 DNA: TGTGCCAGCAGCCAAGATGTCGGACAGGGGATTTACAATGAGCAGTTCTTC. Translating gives CASSQDVGQGIYNEQFF.

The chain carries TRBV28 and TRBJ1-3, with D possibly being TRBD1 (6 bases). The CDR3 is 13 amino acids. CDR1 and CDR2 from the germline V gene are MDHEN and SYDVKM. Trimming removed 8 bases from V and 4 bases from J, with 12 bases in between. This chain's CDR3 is CASFWGRGNTIYF. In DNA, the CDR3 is TGTGCCAGCTTCTGGGGGCGAGGAAACACCATATATTTT.

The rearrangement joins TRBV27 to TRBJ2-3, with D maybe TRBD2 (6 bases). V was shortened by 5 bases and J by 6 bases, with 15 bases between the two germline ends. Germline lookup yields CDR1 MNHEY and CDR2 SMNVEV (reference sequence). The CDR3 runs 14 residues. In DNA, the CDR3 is TGTGCCAGCAGTCTCCGGACTACCGCGGATACGCAGTATTTT. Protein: CASSLRTTADTQYF.

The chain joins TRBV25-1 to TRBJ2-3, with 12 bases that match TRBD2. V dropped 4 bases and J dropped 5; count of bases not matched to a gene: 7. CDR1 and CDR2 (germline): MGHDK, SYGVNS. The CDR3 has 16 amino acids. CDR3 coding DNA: TGTGCCAGCAGTGGCCCTAGCGGGAGGGCCTTAGATACGCAGTATTTT. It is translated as CASSGPSGRALDTQYF.

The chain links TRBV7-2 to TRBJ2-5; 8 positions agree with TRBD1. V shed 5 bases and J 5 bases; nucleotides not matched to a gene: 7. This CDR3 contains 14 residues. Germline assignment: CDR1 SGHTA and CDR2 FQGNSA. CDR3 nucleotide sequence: TGTGCCAGCAGCCCAGGGACAGGCCGCGAGACCCAGTACTTC. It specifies CASSPGTGRETQYF.

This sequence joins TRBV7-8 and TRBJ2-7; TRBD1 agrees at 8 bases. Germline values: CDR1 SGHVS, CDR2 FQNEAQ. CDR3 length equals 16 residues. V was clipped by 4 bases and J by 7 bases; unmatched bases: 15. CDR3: CASSYPMTGVHREQYF. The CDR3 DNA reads TGTGCCAGCAGCTACCCCATGACAGGGGTTCATCGTGAGCAGTACTTC. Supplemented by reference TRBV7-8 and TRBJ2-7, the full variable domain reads GAGVSQSPRYKVAKRGQDVALRCDPISGHVSLFWYQQALGQGPEFLTYFQNEAQLDKSGLPSDRFFAERPEGSVSTLKIQRTQQEDSAVYLCASSYPMTGVHREQYFGPGTRLTVT.

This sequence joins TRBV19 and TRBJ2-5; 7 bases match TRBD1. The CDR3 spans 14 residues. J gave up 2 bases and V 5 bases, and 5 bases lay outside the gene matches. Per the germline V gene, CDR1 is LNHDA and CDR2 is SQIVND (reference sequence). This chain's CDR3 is CASSGQVSQETQYF. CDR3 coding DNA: TGTGCCAGTAGTGGACAGGTTTCACAAGAGACCCAGTACTTC.

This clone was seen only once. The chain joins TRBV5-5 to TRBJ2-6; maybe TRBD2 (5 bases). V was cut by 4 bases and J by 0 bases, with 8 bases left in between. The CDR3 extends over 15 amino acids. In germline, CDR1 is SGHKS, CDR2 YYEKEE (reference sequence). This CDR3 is CASSPGGSGANVLTF. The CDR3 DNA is TGTGCCAGCAGCCCCGGAGGCTCTGGGGCCAACGTCCTGACTTTC.

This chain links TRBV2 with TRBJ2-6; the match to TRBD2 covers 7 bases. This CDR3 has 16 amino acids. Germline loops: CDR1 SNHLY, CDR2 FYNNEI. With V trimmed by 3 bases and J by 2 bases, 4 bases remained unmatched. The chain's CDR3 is CASSEIGGAGANVLTF. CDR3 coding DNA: TGTGCCAGCAGTGAGATTGGGGGGGCTGGGGCCAACGTCCTGACTTTC.

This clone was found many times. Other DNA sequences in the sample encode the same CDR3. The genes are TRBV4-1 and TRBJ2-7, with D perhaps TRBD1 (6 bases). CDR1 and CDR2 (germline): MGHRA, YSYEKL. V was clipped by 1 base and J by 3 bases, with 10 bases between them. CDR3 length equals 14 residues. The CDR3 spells CASSQGQGSYEQYF. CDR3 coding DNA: TGCGCCAGCAGCCAAGGGCAGGGGAGCTACGAGCAGTACTTC.

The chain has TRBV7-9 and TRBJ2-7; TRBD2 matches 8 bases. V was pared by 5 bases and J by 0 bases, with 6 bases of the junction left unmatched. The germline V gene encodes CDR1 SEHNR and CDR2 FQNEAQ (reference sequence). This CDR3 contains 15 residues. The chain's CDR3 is CASSLSGITSYEQYF. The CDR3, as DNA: TGTGCCAGCAGCCTTAGCGGGATAACCTCCTACGAGCAGTACTTC.

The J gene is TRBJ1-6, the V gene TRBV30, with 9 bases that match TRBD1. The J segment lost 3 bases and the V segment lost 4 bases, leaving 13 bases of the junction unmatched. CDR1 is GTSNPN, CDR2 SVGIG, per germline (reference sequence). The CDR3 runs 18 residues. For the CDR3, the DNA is TGTGCCTGGACCCCTAGGTACCCGGACAGGGGCTATAATTCACCCCTCCACTTT. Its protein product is CAWTPRYPDRGYNSPLHF.

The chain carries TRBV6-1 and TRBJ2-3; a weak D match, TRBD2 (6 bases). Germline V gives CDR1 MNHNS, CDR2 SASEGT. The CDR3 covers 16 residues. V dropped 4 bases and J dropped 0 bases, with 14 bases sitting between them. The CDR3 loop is CASSVVRGGSTDTQYF. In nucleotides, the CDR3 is TGTGCCAGCAGTGTCGTAAGGGGAGGTAGCACAGATACGCAGTATTTT.

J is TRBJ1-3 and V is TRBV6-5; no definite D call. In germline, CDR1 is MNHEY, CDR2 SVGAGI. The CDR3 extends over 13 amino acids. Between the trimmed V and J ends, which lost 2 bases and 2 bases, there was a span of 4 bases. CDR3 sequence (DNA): TGTGCCAGCAGTTACAAGCCTGGAAACACCATATATTTT. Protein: CASSYKPGNTIYF.

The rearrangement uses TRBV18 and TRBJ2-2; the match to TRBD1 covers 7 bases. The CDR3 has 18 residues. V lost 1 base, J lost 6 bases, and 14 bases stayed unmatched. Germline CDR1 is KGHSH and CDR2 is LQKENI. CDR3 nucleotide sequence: TGTGCCAGCTCACCACGGACAGGCCGGACCCTTATTGCCGGGGAGCTGTTTTTT. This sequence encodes CASSPRTGRTLIAGELFF.

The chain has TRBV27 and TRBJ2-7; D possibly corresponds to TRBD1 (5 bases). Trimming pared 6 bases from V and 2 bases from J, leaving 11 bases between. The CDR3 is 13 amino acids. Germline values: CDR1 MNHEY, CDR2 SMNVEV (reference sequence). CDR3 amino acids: CASRPTGPYEQYF. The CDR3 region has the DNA TGTGCCAGCAGGCCCACAGGCCCCTACGAGCAGTACTTC.